This T cell receptor (beta chain) derives from a study of cytotoxic CD8 clonotypes in ibrutinib-treated CLL. Study overall: With a range of 6 to 36, the median treatment time before response samples were taken was roughly 12 months. Study-level points and caveats: Public clonotypes (which were uncommon) either contracted or remained stable on treatment. Increased clonality at ibrutinib response gave way to a return toward baseline at progression.

Measured with immunoSEQ multiplex PCR; TCRdb has only the in-frame clones, and not every one. The data hold just over 200,000 clones, with approximately 79% observed a single time. With respect to this clone: Its matching antigen is unknown.

This TCR was recovered from a human donor with chronic lymphocytic leukemia. This material consisted of PBMCs, taken after 12 months of ibrutinib treatment.

This CDR3 reads CASIPDQPQHF. The CDR3 nucleotides read TGTGCCAGCATCCCGGATCAGCCCCAGCATTTT. The rearrangement uses TRBV5-5 and TRBJ1-5; no definite D call. The CDR3 is made up of 11 amino acids. Germline CDR1 reads SGHKS; CDR2 reads YYEKEE (reference sequence). V was trimmed by 6 bases and J by 5 bases, leaving 6 bases between them.